The 27 T cell receptor beta chains below all came from one sample that was sequenced in a study of cytomegalovirus exposure and HLA in healthy donors. Amplification used 60 Vbeta primers and 13 Jbeta primers. The protocol was immunoSEQ multiplex PCR, while the TCRdb copy is restricted to in-frame clones and leaves out a portion. The sample carries 70,000 or so clones, roughly 74% recorded once. Sequencing used PBMCs. Receptors originate from a man in his late teens or twenties in good health and CMV-seropositive.

The chain combines TRBV5-1 with TRBJ1-5, with D maybe TRBD1 (6 bases). CDR1 SGHRS and CDR2 YFSETQ come from the germline V gene. The CDR3 length is 16 residues. Trimming removed 4 bases at V and 0 bases at J, with 14 bases between. CDR3 sequence reads: CASSPTGPNSNQPQHF. The DNA of the CDR3 is TGCGCCAGCAGCCCCACAGGGCCGAATAGCAATCAGCCCCAGCATTTT. Supplemented by reference TRBV5-1 and TRBJ1-5, the full variable domain reads KAGVTQTPRYLIKTRGQQVTLSCSPISGHRSVSWYQQTPGQGLQFLFEYFSETQRNKGNFPGRFSGRQFSNSRSEMNVSTLELGDSALYLCASSPTGPNSNQPQHFGDGTRLSIL.

This clone was recorded at least ten times. The chain employs TRBV11-2 and TRBJ1-1; weak D call: TRBD1 (6 bases). The CDR3 extends over 15 amino acids. Trimming stripped 5 bases from V and 1 base from J, with 14 bases between. Germline V gives CDR1 SGHAT, CDR2 FQNNGV. The CDR3 DNA follows: TGTGCCAGCAGCCCAAAGGACAGACCGAACACTGAAGCTTTCTTT. This translates into CASSPKDRPNTEAFF.

The gene calls are TRBV2 and TRBJ1-1; 8 nucleotides line up with TRBD1. Germline V lookup: CDR1 SNHLY, CDR2 FYNNEI. The V segment lost 5 bases and the J segment 8 bases; nucleotides outside the gene matches: 10. This CDR3 spans 14 amino acids. DNA for the CDR3: TGTGCCAGCAGTTGGACAGGGCCATCATCCGAAGCTTTCTTT. This codes for CASSWTGPSSEAFF.

The chain uses TRBV30 and TRBJ2-2; possibly TRBD1 for D (6 bases). Germline loops: CDR1 GTSNPN, CDR2 SVGIG (reference sequence). V was shortened by 5 bases and J by 4 bases, with 14 bases between the two germline ends. This CDR3 is built from 14 residues. The CDR3 DNA sequence: TGTGCCTGGGGAACAGGGATAAGCACCGGGGAGCTGTTTTTT. This gives the protein CAWGTGISTGELFF.

This chain uses TRBV13 with TRBJ2-1; perhaps TRBD1 as D (6 bases). Germline V gene sequence: CDR1 PRHDT, CDR2 FYEKMQ (reference sequence). The ends were cut back, 5 bases at V and 10 bases at J, with 12 bases in the middle. CDR3 length: 12 amino acids. The CDR3 nucleotides are TGTGCCAGCAGCCACAGGGTCAGCGAGCAGTTCTTC. This gives the protein CASSHRVSEQFF.

The chain uses TRBV27 and TRBJ1-5; D unclear. This CDR3 contains 13 residues. Trimming pared 3 bases from V and 4 bases from J, leaving 7 bases between. Looked up from germline, CDR1 is MNHEY and CDR2 is SMNVEV (reference sequence). CDR3 bases: TGTGCCAGCAGTTTGTCAGGTAATCAGCCCCAGCATTTT. This sequence encodes CASSLSGNQPQHF.

V usage is TRBV7-8 and J usage is TRBJ1-2, with no clear D. Trimming removed 5 bases from V and 4 bases from J, with 14 bases in between. The CDR3 totals 14 residues. In germline, CDR1 is SGHVS, CDR2 FQNEAQ. The CDR3 DNA sequence: TGTGCCAGCAGCCCCTCACCTGCGGGCTATGGCTACACCTTC. Encoded protein: CASSPSPAGYGYTF.

This chain connects TRBV6-5 to TRBJ2-2, with D uncertain. From germline, CDR1 is MNHEY and CDR2 SVGAGI. The CDR3 loop spans 15 amino acids. V lost 6 bases and J 3 bases, leaving 14 bases between the germline ends. The CDR3 DNA reads as TGTGCCAGCAGGCCAGACAAAGATGACACCGGGGAGCTGTTTTTT. It is translated as CASRPDKDDTGELFF.

This clone was found once. Mismatch with germline at one junction end may stem from a read error. Other DNA sequences in the same sample also yield this CDR3. This chain joins TRBV5-1 and TRBJ1-1, with D unclear. Germline CDR1 is SGHRS and CDR2 is YFSETQ. The CDR3 is 12 amino acids. CDR3 nucleotide sequence: TGCGCCAGCAAAGCAGGCAACACTGAAGCCTTCTTT. Its protein product is CASKAGNTEAFF.

This clone appeared a single time. This chain uses TRBV7-9 with TRBJ1-2; D may be TRBD1 (5 bases). Germline CDR1 reads SEHNR; CDR2 reads FQNEAQ (reference sequence). The CDR3 runs to 13 residues. Trimming took off 1 base at V and 6 bases at J, with 9 bases between the two ends. CDR3 residues: CASSLDGGDGYTF. As DNA, the CDR3 is TGTGCCAGCAGCTTAGATGGGGGGGATGGCTACACCTTC.

The sample holds a few counts of this clone. The same CDR3 also results from other DNA sequences found in this sample. This sequence joins TRBV9 and TRBJ1-5; D gene uncertain. This CDR3 has 15 amino acids. V was shortened by 0 bases and J by 0 bases, with 7 bases between the two germline ends. Germline values: CDR1 SGDLS, CDR2 YYNGEE. The CDR3 loop is CASSVGGNSNQPQHF. CDR3 coding DNA: TGTGCCAGCAGCGTAGGAGGTAATAGCAATCAGCCCCAGCATTTT.

This chain connects TRBV13 to TRBJ1-1, with D possibly matching TRBD1 (5 bases). Trimming removed 3 bases from V and 6 bases from J, with 17 bases in between. The CDR3 is made up of 15 amino acids. From germline, CDR1 is PRHDT and CDR2 FYEKMQ (reference sequence). CDR3 protein: CASSLPDRRGAEAFF. CDR3 DNA sequence: TGTGCCAGCAGCTTGCCTGACCGAAGGGGCGCTGAAGCTTTCTTT.

This clone was recorded only once. The CDR3 DNA follows: TGTGCCAGCAGGGGGGACTACACAGATACGCAGTATTTT. The encoded protein is CASRGDYTDTQYF. The chain recombines TRBV6-5 with TRBJ2-3; 7 positions agree with TRBD2. This CDR3 has 13 amino acids. Germline V gene data show CDR1 as MNHEY and CDR2 as SVGAGI. The V and J ends lost 6 bases and 2 bases, in that order; junction bases with no gene match: 2.

The genes are TRBV5-1 and TRBJ1-2, with 9 bases identical to TRBD1. V shed 3 bases, J shed 8 bases, and the junction held 8 bases outside the gene matches. This CDR3 has 14 amino acids. Germline CDR1 is SGHRS and CDR2 is YFSETQ. CDR3 amino acids: CASSSNTGGFGYTF. The DNA of the CDR3 is TGCGCCAGCAGCTCAAACACAGGGGGCTTCGGCTACACCTTC.

This chain's CDR3 is CAWSGRGETQYF. The CDR3 nucleotides read TGTGCCTGGAGTGGCAGGGGAGAGACCCAGTACTTC. The genes are TRBV30 and TRBJ2-5; D is possibly TRBD1 (6 bases). The V end lost 1 base, the J end lost 4 bases, and 7 bases lay between the germline ends. Per germline, CDR1 GTSNPN and CDR2 SVGIG (reference sequence). The CDR3 contains 12 residues.

The chain couples TRBV6-5 to TRBJ1-1; 11 bases are a match to TRBD1. The junction had 7 bases not matched to a gene; V was cut back by 6 bases and J by 4 bases. The CDR3 is made up of 15 amino acids. Germline-derived CDR1 and CDR2 are MNHEY and SVGAGI. CDR3 sequence: CASRDSGQGATEAFF. The CDR3 bases are TGTGCCAGCAGGGACTCCGGACAGGGGGCCACTGAAGCTTTCTTT.

This clone was seen only a few times. The V and J genes are TRBV19 and TRBJ2-5; D may be TRBD1 (7 bases). The V end was cut by 3 bases, the J end by 5 bases, with 16 bases between. The germline V gene encodes CDR1 LNHDA and CDR2 SQIVND (reference sequence). CDR3 length equals 15 residues. This chain's CDR3 is CASSIVPGGSETQYF. In nucleotides, the CDR3 is TGTGCCAGTAGTATCGTTCCAGGGGGGAGTGAGACCCAGTACTTC.

The chain links TRBV25-1 to TRBJ2-7; tentative D call: TRBD2 (5 bases). The CDR3 has 14 amino acids. Germline CDR1 is MGHDK and CDR2 is SYGVNS. The V and J ends lost 3 bases and 0 bases respectively, with 9 bases between them. This chain's CDR3 is CASSDGVSSYEQYF. CDR3 nucleotide sequence: TGTGCCAGCAGTGACGGGGTAAGCTCCTACGAGCAGTACTTC.

This clone has only a few counts. J is TRBJ1-1 and V is TRBV30; D is possibly TRBD1 (5 bases). Per germline, CDR1 GTSNPN and CDR2 SVGIG (reference sequence). V lost 0 bases, J lost 10 bases, and 9 bases lay in between. This CDR3 is built from 11 residues. CDR3 sequence (DNA): TGTGCCTGGAGTGTGGCGCAGGGAGCTTTCTTT. It encodes CAWSVAQGAFF.

This chain connects TRBV6-1 to TRBJ1-2, with D maybe TRBD1 (6 bases). Germline V gene data show CDR1 as MNHNS and CDR2 as SASEGT. The V gene lost 3 bases and the J gene lost 3 bases, with 11 bases spanning the gap. The CDR3 contains 14 residues. In nucleotides, the CDR3 is TGTGCCAGCAGTGACCGGGGGGGCGACTATGGCTACACCTTC. Its protein product is CASSDRGGDYGYTF.

This clone has only a few counts. The rearrangement joins TRBV6-5 to TRBJ2-7; TRBD2 matches 8 bases. CDR3 length: 13 residues. Looked up from germline, CDR1 is MNHEY and CDR2 is SVGAGI. V shed 7 bases and J 5 bases; nucleotides not matched to a gene: 7. The CDR3 spells CASTPGGRNEQYF. The CDR3 DNA sequence: TGTGCCAGCACTCCGGGGGGGAGGAACGAGCAGTACTTC.

This clone has only one observation. V usage is TRBV29-1 and J usage is TRBJ2-5; 9 bases align to TRBD1. J was trimmed by 1 base and V by 6 bases; bases with no gene match: 3. The CDR3 contains 13 residues. CDR1 is SQVTM and CDR2 is ANQGSEA in the germline V gene. In nucleotides, the CDR3 is TGCAGCGTCGTGGGACAGGGCCAAGAGACCCAGTACTTC. Protein product: CSVVGQGQETQYF.

The J gene is TRBJ2-7, the V gene TRBV6-5, with TRBD2 matching 7 bases. The trim removed 5 bases at V and 3 bases at J, leaving 4 bases unmatched. The length of the CDR3 is 13 residues. Germline loops: CDR1 MNHEY, CDR2 SVGAGI. The CDR3 here is CASSPGLDYEQYF. CDR3 coding DNA: TGTGCCAGCAGTCCCGGACTAGACTACGAGCAGTACTTC.

The chain carries TRBV6-1 and TRBJ1-1, with a possible D match to TRBD1 (5 bases). Germline CDR1 MNHNS, CDR2 SASEGT. CDR3 length: 17 amino acids. V gave up 2 bases and J gave up 1 base, with 17 bases separating them. CDR3 loop: CASSEPGGGRGNTEAFF. CDR3 nucleotides: TGTGCCAGCAGTGAACCTGGGGGGGGGAGAGGGAACACTGAAGCTTTCTTT.

This clone occurred a few times. This chain connects TRBV19 to TRBJ2-7; D is possibly TRBD1 (6 bases). This CDR3 has 12 residues. V lost 4 bases to trimming and J lost 5 bases, with 9 bases between them. CDR1 is LNHDA and CDR2 is SQIVND in the germline V gene (reference sequence). CDR3 sequence: CASSTNRDEQYF. The CDR3 nucleotides read TGTGCCAGTAGTACAAACAGGGACGAGCAGTACTTC.

The rearrangement uses TRBV2 and TRBJ2-1, with D possibly TRBD2 on 6 matching bases. Looked up from germline, CDR1 is SNHLY and CDR2 is FYNNEI. With 11 bases removed from V and 1 base from J, the gap between germline ends came to 9 bases. The CDR3 covers 12 residues. The CDR3 protein is CAGSGSYNEQFF. For the CDR3, the DNA is TGTGCCGGGAGCGGGTCCTACAATGAGCAGTTCTTC.

V and J are TRBV6-1 and TRBJ2-4; weak D call: TRBD2 (5 bases). CDR3 size: 13 residues. Germline V gene data show CDR1 as MNHNS and CDR2 as SASEGT. Trimming left V 6 bases short and J 5 bases short, with 11 bases between. CDR3 amino acids: CASSPSGENIQYF. Written as DNA, the CDR3 is TGTGCCAGCAGCCCAAGCGGAGAAAACATTCAGTACTTC.